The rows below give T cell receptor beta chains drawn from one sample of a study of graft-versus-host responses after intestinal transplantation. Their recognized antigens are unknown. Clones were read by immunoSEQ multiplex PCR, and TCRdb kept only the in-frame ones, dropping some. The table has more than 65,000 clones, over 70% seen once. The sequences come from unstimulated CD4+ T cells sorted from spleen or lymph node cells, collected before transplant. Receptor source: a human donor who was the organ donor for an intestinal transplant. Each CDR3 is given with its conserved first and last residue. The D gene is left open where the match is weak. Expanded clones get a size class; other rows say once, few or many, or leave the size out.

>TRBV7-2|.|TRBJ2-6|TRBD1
CATPRGGQGGSGANVLTF
TGTGCCACCCCGAGGGGGGGACAGGGGGGTTCTGGGGCCAACGTCCTGACTTTC
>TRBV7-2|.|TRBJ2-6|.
CASSPGVAGANVLTF
TGTGCCAGCAGCCCGGGAGTCGCTGGGGCCAACGTCCTGACTTTC
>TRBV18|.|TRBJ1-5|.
CASSPSTVDSNQPQHF
TGTGCCAGCTCACCTTCGACAGTGGATAGCAATCAGCCCCAGCATTTT
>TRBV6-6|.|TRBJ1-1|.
CASRDGLLNIEAFF
TGTGCCAGCAGGGACGGACTGTTGAACATTGAAGCTTTCTTT
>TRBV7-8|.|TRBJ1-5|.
CASSLAGGSNQPQHF
TGTGCCAGCAGCTTAGCAGGGGGTAGCAATCAGCCCCAGCATTTT
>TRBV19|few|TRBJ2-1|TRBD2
CASSFSLAGGQNEQFF
TGTGCCAGTAGTTTCAGTCTAGCGGGGGGACAAAATGAGCAGTTCTTC
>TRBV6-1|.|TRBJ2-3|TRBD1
CASRPTGAIYTQYF
TGTGCCAGCAGGCCCACAGGGGCGATATATACGCAGTATTTT
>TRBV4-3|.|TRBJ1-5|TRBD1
CASSQGTGGNQPQHF
TGCGCCAGCAGCCAGGGGACAGGGGGCAATCAGCCCCAGCATTTT
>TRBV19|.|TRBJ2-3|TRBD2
CASTGLAGGPRDTQYF
TGTGCCAGTACTGGTCTAGCGGGGGGGCCAAGAGATACGCAGTATTTT
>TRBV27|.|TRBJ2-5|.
CASSPEGSSRGTQYF
TGTGCCAGCAGCCCCGAAGGTTCCTCCCGGGGTACCCAGTACTTC
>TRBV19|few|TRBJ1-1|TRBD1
CASRDRDTEAFF
TGTGCCAGTAGGGACAGGGACACTGAAGCTTTCTTT
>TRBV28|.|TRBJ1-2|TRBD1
CASSFAGGAGSALNYGYTF
TGTGCCAGCAGTTTTGCAGGGGGCGCGGGGTCGGCCCTTAACTATGGCTACACCTTC
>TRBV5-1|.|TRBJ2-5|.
CASSLGAGVRYQETQYF
TGCGCCAGCAGCTTGGGGGCAGGGGTGCGTTACCAAGAGACCCAGTACTTC
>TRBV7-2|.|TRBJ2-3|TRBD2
CASSLFSLLAVATDTQYF
TGTGCCAGCAGCTTATTTTCCCTACTAGCGGTGGCCACAGATACGCAGTATTTT
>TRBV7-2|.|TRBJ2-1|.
CASSLEQGYNEQFF
TGTGCCAGCAGCTTAGAACAGGGTTACAATGAGCAGTTCTTC
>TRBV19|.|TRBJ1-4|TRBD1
CASRTGTNEKLFF
TGTGCCAGCCGGACAGGGACTAATGAAAAACTGTTTTTT
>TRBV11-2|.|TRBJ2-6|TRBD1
CASSSQGAKSGANVLTF
TGTGCCAGCAGCTCACAGGGGGCTAAGTCCGGGGCCAACGTCCTGACTTTC